This T cell receptor (beta chain) comes out of a study of CD8+CD57+ T cells in acquired aplastic anemia. Study-level information: Sorted CD4+ and CD8+ cells yielded roughly 3.1 ug of DNA on average.

The CDR3 is 12 amino acids. V was clipped by 9 bases and J by 5 bases, with 13 bases between them. CDR1 is LNHDA, CDR2 SQIVND, per germline (reference sequence). Notes on the study in general: In common between the patients and the controls were approximately 30 CD8+ CDR3 sequences. A significant difference in CD8+ Simpson's diversity between patients and controls was not found.

According to the study, genomic DNA was the template for TCR beta VDJ and CDR3 profiling. A single record per CDR3 protein comes from TCRdb applying MiXCR to the reads. The table records tens of thousands of distinct CDR3 sequences, less than 65% of them present only once. Individuals selected for sequencing had exhibited CD8+CD57+ cell expansion on flow cytometry. At the time of blood sampling, patients had not yet received any therapy. About this clonotype: Its antigen is still unknown.

This TCR was recovered from a human donor with aplastic anemia. The material sequenced was sorted CD4+, CD8+, or CD8+CD57+ T cells (not recorded which) from PBMCs. The chain carries TRBV19 and TRBJ2-5; D gene ambiguous. CDR3 in DNA: TGTGCCAGCAGATTGCCGAGGGAGACCCAGTACTTC. This encodes CASRLPRETQYF.